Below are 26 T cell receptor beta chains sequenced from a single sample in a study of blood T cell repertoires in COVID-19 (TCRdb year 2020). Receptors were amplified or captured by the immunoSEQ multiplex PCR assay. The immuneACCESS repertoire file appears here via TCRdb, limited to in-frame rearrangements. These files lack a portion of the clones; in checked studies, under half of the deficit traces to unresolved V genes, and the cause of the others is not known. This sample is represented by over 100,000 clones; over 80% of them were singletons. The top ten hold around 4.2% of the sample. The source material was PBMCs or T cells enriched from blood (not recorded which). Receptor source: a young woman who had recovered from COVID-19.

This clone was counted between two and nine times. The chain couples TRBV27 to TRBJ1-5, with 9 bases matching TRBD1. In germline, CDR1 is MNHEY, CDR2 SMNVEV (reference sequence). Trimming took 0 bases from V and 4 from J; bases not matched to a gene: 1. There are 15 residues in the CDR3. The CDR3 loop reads CASSLSGTGNQPQHF. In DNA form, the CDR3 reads TGTGCCAGCAGTTTATCCGGGACAGGGAATCAGCCCCAGCATTTT.

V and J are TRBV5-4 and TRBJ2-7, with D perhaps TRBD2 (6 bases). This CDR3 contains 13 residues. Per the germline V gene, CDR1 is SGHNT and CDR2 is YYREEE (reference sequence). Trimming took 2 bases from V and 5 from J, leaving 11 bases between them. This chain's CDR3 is CASSLRGGDEQYF. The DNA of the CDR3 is TGTGCCAGCAGCTTACGGGGCGGGGACGAGCAGTACTTC.

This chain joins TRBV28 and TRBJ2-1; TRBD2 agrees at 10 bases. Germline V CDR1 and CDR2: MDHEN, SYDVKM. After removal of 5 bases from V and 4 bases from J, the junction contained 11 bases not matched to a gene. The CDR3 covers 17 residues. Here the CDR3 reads CASSLAGVAQDYNEQFF. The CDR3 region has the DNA TGTGCCAGCAGTCTAGCGGGAGTAGCCCAAGATTACAATGAGCAGTTCTTC.

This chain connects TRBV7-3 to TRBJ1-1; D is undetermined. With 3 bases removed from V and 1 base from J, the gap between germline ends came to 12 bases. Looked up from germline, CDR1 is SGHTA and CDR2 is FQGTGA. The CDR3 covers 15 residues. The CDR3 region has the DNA TGTGCCAGCAGCTTGCCCCGTGGCAGGAACACTGAAGCTTTCTTT. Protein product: CASSLPRGRNTEAFF.

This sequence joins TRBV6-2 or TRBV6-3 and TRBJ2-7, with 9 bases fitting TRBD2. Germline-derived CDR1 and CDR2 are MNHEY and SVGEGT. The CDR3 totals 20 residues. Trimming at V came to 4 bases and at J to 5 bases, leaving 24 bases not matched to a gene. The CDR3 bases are TGTGCCAGCAGTTTCCACAGGATTGGAAGGGTTGCGGGAGGGCAGGACGAGCAGTACTTC. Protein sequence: CASSFHRIGRVAGGQDEQYF.

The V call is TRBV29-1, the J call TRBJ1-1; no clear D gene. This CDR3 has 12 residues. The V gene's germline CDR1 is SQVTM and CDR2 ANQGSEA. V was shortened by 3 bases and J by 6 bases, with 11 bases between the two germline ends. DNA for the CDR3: TGCAGCGTTGAGGGGTCGGGAGCTGAAGCTTTCTTT. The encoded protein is CSVEGSGAEAFF.

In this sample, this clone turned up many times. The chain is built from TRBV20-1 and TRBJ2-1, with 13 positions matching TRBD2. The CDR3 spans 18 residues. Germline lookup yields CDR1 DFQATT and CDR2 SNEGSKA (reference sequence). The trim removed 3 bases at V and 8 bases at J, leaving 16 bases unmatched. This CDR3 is CSASKGGLAGILVHEQFF. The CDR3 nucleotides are TGCAGTGCTAGTAAGGGGGGACTAGCGGGAATCTTAGTTCATGAGCAGTTCTTC.

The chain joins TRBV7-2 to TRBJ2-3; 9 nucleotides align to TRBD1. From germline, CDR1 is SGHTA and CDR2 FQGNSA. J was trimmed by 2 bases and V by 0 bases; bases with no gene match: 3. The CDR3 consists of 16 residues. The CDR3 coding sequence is TGTGCCAGCAGCTTAGCGGGGACAGGGAACACAGATACGCAGTATTTT. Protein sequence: CASSLAGTGNTDTQYF. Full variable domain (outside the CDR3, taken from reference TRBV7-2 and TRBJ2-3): GAGVSQSPSNKVTEKGKDVELRCDPISGHTALYWYRQSLGQGLEFLIYFQGNSAPDKSGLPSDRFSAERTGGSVSTLTIQRTQQEDSAVYLCASSLAGTGNTDTQYFGPGTRLTVL.

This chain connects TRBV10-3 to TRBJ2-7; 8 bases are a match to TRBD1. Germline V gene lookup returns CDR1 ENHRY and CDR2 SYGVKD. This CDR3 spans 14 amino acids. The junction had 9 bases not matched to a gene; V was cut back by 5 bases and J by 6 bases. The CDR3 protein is CAISQVQGESEQYF. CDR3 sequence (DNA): TGTGCCATCAGTCAAGTACAGGGGGAAAGCGAGCAGTACTTC.

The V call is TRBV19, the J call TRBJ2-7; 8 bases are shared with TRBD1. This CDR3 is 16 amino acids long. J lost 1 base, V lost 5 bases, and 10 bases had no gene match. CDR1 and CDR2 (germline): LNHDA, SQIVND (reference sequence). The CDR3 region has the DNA TGTGCCAGTAGTCCAACAGGGAACAGGGGGTCCTACGAGCAGTACTTC. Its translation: CASSPTGNRGSYEQYF.

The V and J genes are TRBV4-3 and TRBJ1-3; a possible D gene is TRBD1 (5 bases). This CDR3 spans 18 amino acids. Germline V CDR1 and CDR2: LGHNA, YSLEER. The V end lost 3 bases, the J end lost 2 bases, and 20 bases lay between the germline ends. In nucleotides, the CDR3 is TGCGCCAGCAGCCACCGCATAGGGGCCGGCAGGGCTGGAAACACCATATATTTT. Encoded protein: CASSHRIGAGRAGNTIYF.

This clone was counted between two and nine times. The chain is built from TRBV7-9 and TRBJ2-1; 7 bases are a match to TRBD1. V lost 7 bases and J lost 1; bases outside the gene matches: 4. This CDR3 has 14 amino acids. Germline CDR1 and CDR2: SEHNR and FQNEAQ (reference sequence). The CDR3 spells CASNPGQSYNEQFF. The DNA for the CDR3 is TGTGCCAGCAACCCGGGACAGTCCTACAATGAGCAGTTCTTC.

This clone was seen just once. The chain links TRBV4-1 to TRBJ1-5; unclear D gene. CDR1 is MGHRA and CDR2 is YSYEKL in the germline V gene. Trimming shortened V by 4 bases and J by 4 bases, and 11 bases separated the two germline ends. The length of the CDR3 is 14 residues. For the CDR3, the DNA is TGCGCCAGCAGCCGCCTGGCAGTAAATCAGCCCCAGCATTTT. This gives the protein CASSRLAVNQPQHF.

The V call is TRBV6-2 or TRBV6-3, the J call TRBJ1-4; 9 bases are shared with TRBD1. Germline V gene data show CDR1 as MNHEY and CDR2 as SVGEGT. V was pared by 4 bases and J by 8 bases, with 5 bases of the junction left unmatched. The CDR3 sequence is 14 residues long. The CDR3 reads CASSLQGAQEKLFF. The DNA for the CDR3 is TGTGCCAGCAGTTTACAGGGGGCACAAGAAAAACTGTTTTTT.

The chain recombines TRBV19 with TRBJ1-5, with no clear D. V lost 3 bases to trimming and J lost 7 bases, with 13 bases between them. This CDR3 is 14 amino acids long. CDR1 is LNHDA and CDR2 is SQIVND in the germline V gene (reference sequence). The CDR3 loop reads CASSIPGSVQPQHF. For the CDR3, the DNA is TGTGCCAGTAGTATCCCCGGGAGTGTCCAGCCCCAGCATTTT.

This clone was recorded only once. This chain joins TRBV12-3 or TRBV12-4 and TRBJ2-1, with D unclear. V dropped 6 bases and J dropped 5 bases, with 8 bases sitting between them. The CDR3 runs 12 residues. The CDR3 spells CASRFQNNEQFF. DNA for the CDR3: TGTGCCAGCAGATTTCAGAACAATGAGCAGTTCTTC.

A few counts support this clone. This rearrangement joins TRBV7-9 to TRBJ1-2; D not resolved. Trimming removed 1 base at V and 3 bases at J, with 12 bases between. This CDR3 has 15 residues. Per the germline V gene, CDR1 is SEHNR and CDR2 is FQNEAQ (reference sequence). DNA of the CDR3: TGTGCCAGCAGCTTAGGGTCGGGAATAGACTATGGCTACACCTTC. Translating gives CASSLGSGIDYGYTF.

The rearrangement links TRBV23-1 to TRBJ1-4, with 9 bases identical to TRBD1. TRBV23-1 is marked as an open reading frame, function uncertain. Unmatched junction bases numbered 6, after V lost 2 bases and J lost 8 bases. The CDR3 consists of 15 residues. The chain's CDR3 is CASSQKRQGGEKLFF. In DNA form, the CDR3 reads TGCGCCAGCAGTCAAAAAAGACAGGGGGGCGAAAAACTGTTTTTT.

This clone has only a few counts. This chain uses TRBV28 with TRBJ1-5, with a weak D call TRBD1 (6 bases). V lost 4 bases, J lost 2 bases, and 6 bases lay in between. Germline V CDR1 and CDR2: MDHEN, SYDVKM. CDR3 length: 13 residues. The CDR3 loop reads CASSYRGNQPQHF. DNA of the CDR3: TGTGCCAGCAGTTACAGGGGCAATCAGCCCCAGCATTTT.

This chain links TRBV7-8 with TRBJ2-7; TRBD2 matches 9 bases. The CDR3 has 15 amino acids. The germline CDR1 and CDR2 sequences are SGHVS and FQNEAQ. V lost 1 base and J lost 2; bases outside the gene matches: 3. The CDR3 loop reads CASSLVAGETYEQYF. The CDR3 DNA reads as TGTGCCAGCAGCTTAGTAGCGGGAGAGACCTACGAGCAGTACTTC.

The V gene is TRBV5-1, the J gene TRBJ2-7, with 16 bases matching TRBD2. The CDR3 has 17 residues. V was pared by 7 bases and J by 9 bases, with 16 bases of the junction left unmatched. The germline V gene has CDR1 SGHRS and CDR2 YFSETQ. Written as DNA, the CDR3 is TGCGCCAGCCGACCGGGACTAGCGGGAGGGGATGTCAAGGGGCAGTACTTC. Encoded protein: CASRPGLAGGDVKGQYF.

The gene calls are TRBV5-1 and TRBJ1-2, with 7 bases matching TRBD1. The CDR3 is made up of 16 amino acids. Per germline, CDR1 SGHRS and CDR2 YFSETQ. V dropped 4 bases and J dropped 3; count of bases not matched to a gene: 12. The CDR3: CASSAETGPPDYGYTF. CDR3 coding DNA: TGCGCCAGCAGCGCCGAGACAGGGCCTCCGGACTATGGCTACACCTTC.

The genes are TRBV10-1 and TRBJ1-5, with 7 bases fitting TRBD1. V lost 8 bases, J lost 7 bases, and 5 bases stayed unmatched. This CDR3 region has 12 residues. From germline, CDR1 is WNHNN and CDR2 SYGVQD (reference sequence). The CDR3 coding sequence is TGCGCCAGCCGCGGACAGGAACAGCCCCAGCATTTT. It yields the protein CASRGQEQPQHF.

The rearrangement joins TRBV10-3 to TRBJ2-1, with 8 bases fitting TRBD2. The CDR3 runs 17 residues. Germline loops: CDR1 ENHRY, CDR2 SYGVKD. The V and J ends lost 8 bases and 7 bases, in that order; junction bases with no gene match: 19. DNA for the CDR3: TGTGCCATCTGCTCTGGGGGGCCAGCGGGAGTAGGTAATGAGCAGTTCTTC. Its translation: CAICSGGPAGVGNEQFF.

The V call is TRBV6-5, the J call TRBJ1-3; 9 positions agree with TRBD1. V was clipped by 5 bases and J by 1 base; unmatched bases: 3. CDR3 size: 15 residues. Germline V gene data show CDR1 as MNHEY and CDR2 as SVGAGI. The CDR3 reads CASSHGTGSGNTIYF. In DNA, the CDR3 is TGTGCCAGCAGTCACGGGACAGGGTCTGGAAACACCATATATTTT.

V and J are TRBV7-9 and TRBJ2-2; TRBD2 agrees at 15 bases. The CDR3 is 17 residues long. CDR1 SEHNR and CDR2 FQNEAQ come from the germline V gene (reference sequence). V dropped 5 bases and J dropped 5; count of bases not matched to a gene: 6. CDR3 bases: TGTGCCAGCAGCCCCGGGACTAGCGGGAGGAGGACCGGGGAGCTGTTTTTT. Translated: CASSPGTSGRRTGELFF.